Each of the 5 T cell receptor beta chains below was sequenced from the same sample in a study of T cells in localized non-small cell lung cancer (dated by TCRdb to between 2020 and 2021). The library was produced with the immunoSEQ multiplex PCR assay. The table was pulled from immuneACCESS by TCRdb, which kept in-frame rearrangements only. Such tables lose some clones; where checked, under half of the loss comes from unresolved V genes, and the rest has no known cause. Here the sample has around 15,000 clones; about 89% occur a single time. The top ten constitute under 4.5% of the sample. Sequences were derived from peripheral blood, sampled before any cancer treatment. These receptors were taken from a male donor at least 60 years old with stage II squamous cell lung carcinoma.

The chain employs TRBV28 and TRBJ1-2, with D unclear. The CDR3 has 14 amino acids. Trimming left V 6 bases short and J 0 bases short, with 11 bases between. Per the germline V gene, CDR1 is MDHEN and CDR2 is SYDVKM. CDR3 residues: CASSPPVSNYGYTF. The CDR3 DNA sequence: TGTGCCAGCAGCCCGCCCGTCTCTAACTATGGCTACACCTTC.

This clone was counted once. The J gene is TRBJ1-2, the V gene TRBV5-5; TRBD1 might be the D (6 bases). The germline V gene encodes CDR1 SGHKS and CDR2 YYEKEE (reference sequence). Deletions cut 7 bases from V and 2 bases from J, with 12 bases between. This CDR3 is built from 13 residues. The CDR3 region is CASGSTGNYGYTF. The CDR3 DNA is TGTGCCAGCGGGTCGACAGGCAACTATGGCTACACCTTC.

This clone was detected once. V and J are TRBV28 and TRBJ2-3; no reliable D call. The germline V and J ends were trimmed by 3 bases and 0 bases, with 7 bases remaining between them. The CDR3 loop spans 14 amino acids. Germline CDR1 reads MDHEN; CDR2 reads SYDVKM. The CDR3 sequence is CASSFSPSTDTQYF. CDR3 nucleotide sequence: TGTGCCAGCAGTTTCAGTCCTAGCACAGATACGCAGTATTTT.

The V call is TRBV14, the J call TRBJ2-1, with D unresolved. This CDR3 is built from 11 residues. Germline lookup yields CDR1 SGHDN and CDR2 FVKESK. V lost 1 base and J lost 9, with 4 bases in between. CDR3 in DNA: TGTGCCAGCAGCCAAGCGATTGAGCAGTTCTTC. This codes for CASSQAIEQFF. Together with reference TRBV14 and TRBJ2-1, the CDR3 gives the full variable domain: EAGVTQFPSHSVIEKGQTVTLRCDPISGHDNLYWYRRVMGKEIKFLLHFVKESKQDESGMPNNRFLAERTGGTYSTLKVQPAELEDSGVYFCASSQAIEQFFGPGTRLTVL.

The chain has TRBV6-6 and TRBJ1-5, with TRBD1 as a possible D gene (6 bases). V lost 6 bases and J 5 bases, leaving 14 bases between the germline ends. This CDR3 spans 14 amino acids. The germline V gene has CDR1 MNHNY and CDR2 SVGAGI (reference sequence). Here the CDR3 reads CASRNRDEDQPQHF. In DNA, the CDR3 is TGTGCCAGCAGGAACAGGGACGAGGATCAGCCCCAGCATTTT.